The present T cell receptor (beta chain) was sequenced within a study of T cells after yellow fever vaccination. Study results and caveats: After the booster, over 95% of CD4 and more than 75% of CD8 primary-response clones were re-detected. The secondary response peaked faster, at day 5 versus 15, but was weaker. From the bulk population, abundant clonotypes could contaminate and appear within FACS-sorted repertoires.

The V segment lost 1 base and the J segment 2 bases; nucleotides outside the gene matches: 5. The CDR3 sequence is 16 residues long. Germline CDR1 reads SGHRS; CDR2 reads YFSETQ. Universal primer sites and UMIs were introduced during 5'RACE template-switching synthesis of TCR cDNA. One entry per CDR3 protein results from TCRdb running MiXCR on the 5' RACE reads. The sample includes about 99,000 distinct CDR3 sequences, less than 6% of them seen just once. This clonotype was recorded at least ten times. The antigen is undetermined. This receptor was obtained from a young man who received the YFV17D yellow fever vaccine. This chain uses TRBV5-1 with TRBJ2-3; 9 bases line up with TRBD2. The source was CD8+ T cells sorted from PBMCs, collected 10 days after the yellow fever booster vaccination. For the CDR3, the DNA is TGCGCCAGCAGCTTGCAGCGGGGGGTTGACACAGATACGCAGTATTTT. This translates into CASSLQRGVDTDTQYF. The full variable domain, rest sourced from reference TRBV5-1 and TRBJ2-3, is KAGVTQTPRYLIKTRGQQVTLSCSPISGHRSVSWYQQTPGQGLQFLFEYFSETQRNKGNFPGRFSGRQFSNSRSEMNVSTLELGDSALYLCASSLQRGVDTDTQYFGPGTRLTVL.